The 4 T cell receptor beta chains listed next were all sequenced from one sample in a study of blood T cell repertoires in COVID-19. The assay was immunoSEQ multiplex PCR, and TCRdb's table has in-frame clones only and misses some. Seen here are tens of thousands of clones, 80% to 90% observed once, and the top ten hold 13%. The sequencing input was peripheral blood. Receptor source: an elderly man with acute or convalescent COVID-19.

The chain is built from TRBV5-1 and TRBJ1-2; TRBD1 matches at 7 bases. The trim removed 2 bases at V and 4 bases at J, leaving 8 bases unmatched. The CDR3 is made up of 15 amino acids. In germline, CDR1 is SGHRS, CDR2 YFSETQ. In DNA, the CDR3 is TGCGCCAGCAGCTTCGACAGGGCCGGATTCTATGGCTACACCTTC. Protein sequence: CASSFDRAGFYGYTF.

This chain joins TRBV14 and TRBJ2-3, with TRBD2 matching over 8 bases. The length of the CDR3 is 14 residues. Germline lookup yields CDR1 SGHDN and CDR2 FVKESK. V gave up 6 bases and J gave up 0 bases; unmatched junction bases: 2. CDR3: CASSRGGSTDTQYF. The CDR3 DNA reads as TGTGCCAGCAGTCGCGGGGGGAGCACAGATACGCAGTATTTT.

This chain links TRBV19 with TRBJ1-4, with 10 bases that match TRBD1. Trimming removed 4 bases from V and 5 bases from J; junction bases left unmatched: 7. Germline V gene sequence: CDR1 LNHDA, CDR2 SQIVND (reference sequence). CDR3 length: 16 amino acids. This CDR3 is CASSTPRTGGNEKLFF. In DNA, the CDR3 is TGTGCCAGTAGTACCCCCCGGACAGGGGGGAATGAAAAACTGTTTTTT.

The rearrangement uses TRBV7-2 and TRBJ1-1, with a tentative D call TRBD1 (6 bases). This CDR3 spans 16 amino acids. V was clipped by 1 base and J by 5 bases, with 17 bases between them. The germline V gene encodes CDR1 SGHTA and CDR2 FQGNSA. Here the CDR3 DNA reads TGTGCCAGCAGCTTAGGGTGGTCCAGGGGCGGGACTGAAGCTTTCTTT. Its protein product is CASSLGWSRGGTEAFF. Full variable domain (outside the CDR3, taken from reference TRBV7-2 and TRBJ1-1): GAGVSQSPSNKVTEKGKDVELRCDPISGHTALYWYRQSLGQGLEFLIYFQGNSAPDKSGLPSDRFSAERTGGSVSTLTIQRTQQEDSAVYLCASSLGWSRGGTEAFFGQGTRLTVV.